Presented here are 20 T cell receptor beta chains from one specimen sequenced in a study of cytomegalovirus exposure and HLA in healthy donors. In the PCR, 60 Vbeta and 13 Jbeta primers were used. The data were produced by immunoSEQ multiplex PCR, yet TCRdb's version contains in-frame clones alone and is incomplete. This sample contains about 140,000 clones. The specimen sequenced was PBMCs. Receptor source: a woman under 30 in good health and CMV-seronegative.

This rearrangement joins TRBV18 to TRBJ1-1; 9 bases map to TRBD1. The germline V gene encodes CDR1 KGHSH and CDR2 LQKENI. This CDR3 contains 14 residues. V was clipped by 3 bases and J by 8 bases; unmatched bases: 7. The CDR3 region is CASSPSGTGSEAFF. Here the CDR3 DNA reads TGTGCCAGCTCACCCTCCGGGACAGGGTCCGAAGCTTTCTTT.

The chain carries TRBV2 and TRBJ2-7, with 10 bases that match TRBD2. Per the germline V gene, CDR1 is SNHLY and CDR2 is FYNNEI. With V trimmed by 4 bases and J by 7 bases, 7 bases remained unmatched. This CDR3 has 14 residues. The CDR3 here is CASSAPLAGVEQYF. CDR3 nucleotide sequence: TGTGCCAGCAGTGCCCCGCTAGCGGGAGTTGAGCAGTACTTC.

V gene TRBV6-6 combines with J gene TRBJ1-5; D unresolved. The V end was cut by 3 bases, the J end by 4 bases, with 7 bases between. CDR3 length equals 13 residues. CDR1 is MNHNY and CDR2 is SVGAGI in the germline V gene (reference sequence). The CDR3 reads CASSYEGNQPQHF. In nucleotides, the CDR3 is TGTGCCAGCAGTTATGAGGGAAATCAGCCCCAGCATTTT.

The rearrangement links TRBV6-1 to TRBJ2-7, with a tentative D call TRBD1 (5 bases). This CDR3 has 13 amino acids. V was clipped by 1 base and J by 4 bases, with 8 bases between them. Germline V CDR1 and CDR2: MNHNS, SASEGT. Here the CDR3 DNA reads TGTGCCAGCAGTGAAGGGACACCTTACGAGCAGTACGTC. This codes for CASSEGTPYEQYV.

The chain recombines TRBV2 with TRBJ2-1, with 12 bases lining up with TRBD2. CDR1 is SNHLY and CDR2 is FYNNEI in the germline V gene. V lost 7 bases, J lost 10 bases, and 14 bases stayed unmatched. The CDR3 sequence is 16 residues long. Here the CDR3 reads CASIEAGGLAGLEQFF. CDR3 nucleotides: TGTGCCAGCATAGAGGCCGGAGGACTAGCGGGATTGGAGCAGTTCTTC.

This rearrangement joins TRBV5-1 to TRBJ2-7, with TRBD1 as a possible D gene (6 bases). This CDR3 is built from 14 residues. CDR1 SGHRS and CDR2 YFSETQ come from the germline V gene. V was trimmed by 2 bases and J by 4 bases, leaving 13 bases between them. The CDR3 sequence: CASSFVGGDYEQYF. As DNA, the CDR3 is TGCGCCAGCAGCTTCGTAGGGGGTGATTACGAGCAGTACTTC.

V is TRBV2 and J is TRBJ2-5; D may be TRBD2 (6 bases). The closer fit of TRBJ2-7 to the DNA end suggests the J call may be wrong. Germline assignment: CDR1 SNHLY and CDR2 FYNNEI. There are 14 residues in the CDR3. The CDR3 nucleotides are TGTGCCAGGACCAATCCGGGAGTCTCCTACGAGCAGTACTTC. It translates to CARTNPGVSYEQYF.

The gene calls are TRBV10-2 and TRBJ1-5; 11 bases map to TRBD1. The length of the CDR3 is 15 residues. V was clipped by 6 bases and J by 6 bases; unmatched bases: 7. Germline values: CDR1 WSHSY, CDR2 SAAADI. The CDR3 loop reads CASRTGTGGGQPQHF. For the CDR3, the DNA is TGCGCCAGCAGGACCGGGACAGGGGGGGGTCAGCCCCAGCATTTT.

This chain joins TRBV19 and TRBJ2-3; D is perhaps TRBD1 (5 bases). The germline CDR1 and CDR2 sequences are LNHDA and SQIVND (reference sequence). The CDR3 is 16 amino acids. The V end was cut by 5 bases, the J end by 2 bases, with 17 bases between. The CDR3: CASSPTPAGHTDTQYF. The CDR3 DNA is TGTGCCAGTAGTCCAACTCCGGCAGGGCACACAGATACGCAGTATTTT.

This sequence joins TRBV11-3 and TRBJ2-1, with D tentatively TRBD2 (5 bases). CDR1 SGHNT and CDR2 YENEEA come from the germline V gene. The CDR3 runs 16 residues. V lost 0 bases, J lost 8 bases, and 17 bases lay in between. CDR3 coding DNA: TGTGCCAGCAGCTTAGATGATTATCAGCTCGGGGATGAGCAGTTCTTC. Residues: CASSLDDYQLGDEQFF.

The CDR3: CASSQLGSGELFF. Here the CDR3 DNA reads TGTGCCAGCAGCCAACTAGGAAGCGGGGAGCTGTTTTTT. V usage is TRBV13 and J usage is TRBJ2-2, with TRBD2 as a possible D gene (5 bases). V shed 5 bases and J shed 7 bases, with 11 bases lying between them. Germline loops: CDR1 PRHDT, CDR2 FYEKMQ (reference sequence). This CDR3 is 13 amino acids long. Drawing the rest from reference TRBV13 and TRBJ2-2, the complete variable domain is AAGVIQSPRHLIKEKRETATLKCYPIPRHDTVYWYQQGPGQDPQFLISFYEKMQSDKGSIPDRFSAQQFSDYHSELNMSSLELGDSALYFCASSQLGSGELFFGEGSRLTVL.

The chain combines TRBV5-1 with TRBJ2-5; 8 bases agree with TRBD2. V trimming: 4 bases; J trimming: 3 bases; junction bases outside the gene matches: 8. The CDR3 sequence is 15 residues long. From germline, CDR1 is SGHRS and CDR2 YFSETQ. This CDR3 reads CASSTQAGDKETQYF. CDR3 bases: TGCGCCAGCAGCACTCAAGCGGGAGATAAAGAGACCCAGTACTTC. Full variable domain (remainder filled in from reference TRBV5-1 and TRBJ2-5): KAGVTQTPRYLIKTRGQQVTLSCSPISGHRSVSWYQQTPGQGLQFLFEYFSETQRNKGNFPGRFSGRQFSNSRSEMNVSTLELGDSALYLCASSTQAGDKETQYFGPGTRLLVL.

This chain links TRBV29-1 with TRBJ2-1; 9 positions agree with TRBD1. The CDR3 runs to 17 residues. CDR1 and CDR2 (germline): SQVTM, ANQGSEA. The junction had 11 bases not matched to a gene; V was cut back by 0 bases and J by 5 bases. The CDR3 reads CSVEDPWGQGLDNEQFF. The CDR3 region has the DNA TGCAGCGTTGAAGATCCGTGGGGACAGGGACTTGACAATGAGCAGTTCTTC.

The rearrangement links TRBV7-9 to TRBJ2-5; D call uncertain. Germline CDR1 SEHNR, CDR2 FQNEAQ (reference sequence). The CDR3 has 14 residues. V gave up 5 bases and J gave up 3 bases, with 13 bases separating them. The CDR3 DNA reads TGTGCCAGCAGCCACCCGTCACGGGAAGAGACCCAGTACTTC. Protein sequence: CASSHPSREETQYF.

V usage is TRBV7-9 and J usage is TRBJ1-1; D might be TRBD1 (5 bases). CDR3 length equals 12 residues. In germline, CDR1 is SEHNR, CDR2 FQNEAQ (reference sequence). The ends were cut back, 1 base at V and 11 bases at J, with 11 bases in the middle. CDR3 sequence reads: CASSLGRGWAFF. CDR3 sequence (DNA): TGTGCCAGCAGCTTAGGTCGGGGGTGGGCTTTCTTT.

The chain's CDR3 is CASSLPGQGIGGYGYTF. The DNA for the CDR3 is TGTGCCAGCAGCTTACCGGGACAGGGCATTGGTGGCTATGGCTACACCTTC. The chain couples TRBV5-6 to TRBJ1-2; 9 positions match TRBD1. V lost 2 bases, J lost 4 bases, and 12 bases stayed unmatched. In germline, CDR1 is SGHDT, CDR2 YYEEEE. The CDR3 has 17 amino acids.

V gene TRBV9 combines with J gene TRBJ2-3, with 7 bases lining up with TRBD2. Germline trimming cut 0 bases from V and 0 bases from J; bases unmatched to any gene: 4. CDR1 SGDLS and CDR2 YYNGEE come from the germline V gene. The CDR3 consists of 16 residues. In nucleotides, the CDR3 is TGTGCCAGCAGCGTAGCTTCCGGGAGGAGCACAGATACGCAGTATTTT. It translates to CASSVASGRSTDTQYF.

This chain joins TRBV5-6 and TRBJ1-1; D perhaps matches TRBD1 (5 bases). The CDR3 length is 15 residues. V was shortened by 1 base and J by 1 base, with 11 bases between the two germline ends. The V gene's germline CDR1 is SGHDT and CDR2 YYEEEE. CDR3 DNA: TGTGCCAGCAGCTTGATCGCCAGGGCGAACACTGAAGCTTTCTTT. Its translation: CASSLIARANTEAFF. Looking up the rest from reference TRBV5-6 and TRBJ1-1 gives the full variable domain: DAGVTQSPTHLIKTRGQQVTLRCSPKSGHDTVSWYQQALGQGPQFIFQYYEEEERQRGNFPDRFSGHQFPNYSSELNVNALLLGDSALYLCASSLIARANTEAFFGQGTRLTVV.

The chain carries TRBV27 and TRBJ2-7; 7 positions match TRBD2. This CDR3 has 13 residues. Germline CDR1 reads MNHEY; CDR2 reads SMNVEV (reference sequence). V lost 4 bases and J lost 4; bases outside the gene matches: 4. CDR3 coding DNA: TGTGCCAGCAGTTCTGGACTAGATTACGAGCAGTACTTC. Its protein is CASSSGLDYEQYF.

The V call is TRBV6-1, the J call TRBJ2-7; 7 bases are a match to TRBD2. V shed 1 base and J 3 bases; nucleotides not matched to a gene: 6. This CDR3 contains 15 residues. Germline V gives CDR1 MNHNS, CDR2 SASEGT. CDR3 sequence reads: CASSEEGAGYYEQYV. CDR3 DNA sequence: TGTGCCAGCAGTGAAGAAGGAGCGGGATACTACGAGCAGTACGTC.